Each of the 30 T cell receptor beta chains below was sequenced from the same sample in a study of blood T cell repertoires in COVID-19. Profiling relied on immunoSEQ multiplex PCR, and the TCRdb table lists in-frame clones only, not all of them. The sample holds fewer than 700,000 clones, about 89% seen once. The sequencing input was peripheral blood. These receptor sequences come from a woman in her 50s with COVID-19, enrolled during active disease.

The chain couples TRBV3-1 (or the pseudogene TRBV3-2) to TRBJ1-4, with unresolved D. The CDR3 extends over 15 amino acids. Germline V gene sequence: CDR1 LGHDT, CDR2 YNNKEL (reference sequence). Trimming cost V 0 bases and J 4 bases, with 9 bases left between them. The CDR3 loop reads CASSQEQLLNEKLFF. DNA for the CDR3: TGTGCCAGCAGCCAAGAACAGTTGCTTAATGAAAAACTGTTTTTT.

The chain links TRBV6-5 to TRBJ1-1; D gene uncertain. The CDR3 contains 14 residues. Trimming took off 8 bases at V and 1 base at J, with 14 bases between the two ends. Looked up from germline, CDR1 is MNHEY and CDR2 is SVGAGI. The CDR3 loop reads CASSTTLPNTEAFF. The DNA for the CDR3 is TGTGCCAGCTCAACGACACTCCCGAACACTGAAGCTTTCTTT.

This clone was detected a few times. The rearrangement joins TRBV5-1 to TRBJ2-1, with TRBD2 matching 11 bases. Germline V gene sequence: CDR1 SGHRS, CDR2 YFSETQ. CDR3 length: 16 amino acids. With 1 base clipped from V and 7 bases from J, the junction kept 7 bases outside the gene matches. CDR3 protein: CASSLSVAGGPNEQFF. The CDR3, as DNA: TGCGCCAGCAGCTTGTCAGTAGCGGGGGGGCCGAATGAGCAGTTCTTC.

This chain links TRBV19 with TRBJ1-6, with D perhaps matching TRBD1 (6 bases). The CDR3 has 16 residues. V lost 7 bases and J lost 3, with 16 bases in between. The germline CDR1 and CDR2 sequences are LNHDA and SQIVND (reference sequence). The CDR3: CASTPSSDSYNSPLHF. The CDR3 region has the DNA TGTGCCAGTACCCCCTCCTCGGACAGCTATAATTCACCCCTCCACTTT.

This clone was observed a handful of times. The gene calls are TRBV4-1 and TRBJ2-3; D perhaps matches TRBD1 (5 bases). This CDR3 comprises 15 residues. V lost 1 base and J lost 5, with 13 bases in between. CDR1 MGHRA and CDR2 YSYEKL come from the germline V gene. CDR3 nucleotides: TGCGCCAGCAGCCAAGTCCCCAGGGCAGGAGATACGCAGTATTTT. This translates into CASSQVPRAGDTQYF.

The gene calls are TRBV30 and TRBJ2-5; D may be TRBD1 (5 bases). The CDR3 consists of 12 residues. The V and J ends lost 5 bases and 5 bases respectively, with 12 bases between them. CDR1 is GTSNPN, CDR2 SVGIG, per germline (reference sequence). The CDR3, as DNA: TGTGCCTGGGAGAGTCAGGGTGAGACCCAGTACTTC. It yields the protein CAWESQGETQYF.

This clone showed up just a few times. The gene calls are TRBV9 and TRBJ1-2, with D maybe TRBD1 (5 bases). V was trimmed by 4 bases and J by 4 bases, leaving 11 bases between them. The germline gives CDR1 SGDLS, CDR2 YYNGEE. This CDR3 has 13 amino acids. DNA of the CDR3: TGTGCCAGCAGCCCCGGGACTTTCTATGGCTACACCTTC. This sequence encodes CASSPGTFYGYTF.

The rearrangement uses TRBV24-1 and TRBJ2-1; 9 nucleotides agree with TRBD2. The CDR3 sequence is 16 residues long. The germline V gene encodes CDR1 KGHDR and CDR2 SFDVKD. V trimming: 3 bases; J trimming: 0 bases; junction bases outside the gene matches: 2. The chain's CDR3 is CATSDAGGSSYNEQFF. CDR3 coding DNA: TGTGCCACCAGTGATGCGGGGGGGAGCTCCTACAATGAGCAGTTCTTC.

This clone was recorded once. The chain has TRBV5-5 and TRBJ2-1; D uncertain. The germline V and J ends were trimmed by 4 bases and 2 bases, with 13 bases remaining between them. The CDR3 contains 15 residues. The germline gives CDR1 SGHKS, CDR2 YYEKEE (reference sequence). CDR3 DNA sequence: TGTGCCAGCAGCCCCGTGGCAGTCGCCTACAATGAGCAGTTCTTC. It specifies CASSPVAVAYNEQFF.

The J gene is TRBJ2-1, the V gene TRBV6-4; a possible D gene is TRBD2 (7 bases). The CDR3 has 15 residues. Trimming removed 6 bases at V and 8 bases at J, with 20 bases between. From germline, CDR1 is MRHNA and CDR2 SNTAGT. CDR3 protein: CASRAEGGRLYEQFF. The CDR3 DNA reads TGTGCCAGCAGGGCCGAGGGGGGGCGGTTGTATGAGCAGTTCTTC.

V and J are TRBV7-9 and TRBJ2-7; D is unresolved. Germline V lookup: CDR1 SEHNR, CDR2 FQNEAQ (reference sequence). The V and J ends lost 4 bases and 0 bases respectively, with 4 bases between them. CDR3 length: 12 residues. In DNA form, the CDR3 reads TGTGCCAGCAGCTCGAGCTCCTACGAGCAGTACTTC. It specifies CASSSSSYEQYF.

This clone was seen only once. This chain's CDR3 is CASSEQRGGNQPQHF. The CDR3 nucleotides read TGTGCCAGCAGTGAACAGCGAGGCGGCAATCAGCCCCAGCATTTT. This chain uses TRBV6-1 with TRBJ1-5, with D unclear. The CDR3 is 15 residues long. The V end was cut by 2 bases, the J end by 2 bases, with 10 bases between. The germline V gene encodes CDR1 MNHNS and CDR2 SASEGT.

The V gene is TRBV4-1, the J gene TRBJ1-1; D unclear. Germline lookup yields CDR1 MGHRA and CDR2 YSYEKL. Trimming removed 4 bases at V and 6 bases at J, with 24 bases between. CDR3 length: 17 residues. CDR3 bases: TGCGCCAGCAGCCCTAAGTCACTCGGGAAGGTTGGCGCTGAAGCTTTCTTT. This gives the protein CASSPKSLGKVGAEAFF.

This chain uses TRBV6-5 with TRBJ2-1; TRBD2 aligns across 12 bases. Germline CDR1 is MNHEY and CDR2 is SVGAGI. V gave up 4 bases and J gave up 7 bases; unmatched junction bases: 5. CDR3 length: 15 amino acids. The CDR3 DNA is TGTGCCAGCAGTTCGCTACTAGCGGGGGGAAATGAGCAGTTCTTC. Protein product: CASSSLLAGGNEQFF.

This sequence joins TRBV2 and TRBJ2-7, with D uncertain. Germline V gene data show CDR1 as SNHLY and CDR2 as FYNNEI. Trimming pared 8 bases from V and 0 bases from J, leaving 8 bases between. There are 12 residues in the CDR3. The CDR3 nucleotides are TGTGCCAGCGGCACAGTCTCCTACGAGCAGTACTTC. It is translated as CASGTVSYEQYF.

The chain carries TRBV7-9 and TRBJ1-2; D is unclear. V lost 2 bases, J lost 6 bases, and 10 bases lay in between. The CDR3 loop spans 13 amino acids. Per the germline V gene, CDR1 is SEHNR and CDR2 is FQNEAQ (reference sequence). The CDR3 protein is CASSLTSGNGYTF. DNA for the CDR3: TGTGCCAGCAGCTTAACGAGCGGCAATGGCTACACCTTC.

The chain has TRBV7-9 and TRBJ2-5; D is unclear. This CDR3 spans 13 amino acids. Germline values: CDR1 SEHNR, CDR2 FQNEAQ (reference sequence). Trimming shortened V by 4 bases and J by 4 bases, and 10 bases separated the two germline ends. CDR3 nucleotide sequence: TGTGCCAGCAGCTGGTCCCAGCGAGAGACCCAGTACTTC. This encodes CASSWSQRETQYF.

This chain uses TRBV27 with TRBJ1-1, with TRBD1 identical over 7 bases. Germline V gene lookup returns CDR1 MNHEY and CDR2 SMNVEV (reference sequence). This CDR3 has 16 amino acids. J was trimmed by 1 base and V by 3 bases; bases with no gene match: 8. The CDR3 protein is CASSFIPGTANTEAFF. DNA of the CDR3: TGTGCCAGCAGTTTCATCCCCGGGACAGCGAACACTGAAGCTTTCTTT.

This chain connects TRBV19 to TRBJ1-1; TRBD1 agrees at 7 bases. The germline CDR1 and CDR2 sequences are LNHDA and SQIVND (reference sequence). Trimming at V came to 7 bases and at J to 1 base, leaving 9 bases not matched to a gene. The CDR3 is made up of 15 amino acids. CDR3 loop: CASIPPYRGNTEAFF. CDR3 nucleotides: TGTGCCAGTATCCCCCCCTACAGGGGGAACACTGAAGCTTTCTTT.

The chain is built from TRBV12-3 or TRBV12-4 and TRBJ1-5; no reliable D call. The CDR3 sequence is 13 residues long. V was pared by 6 bases and J by 3 bases, with 9 bases between. CDR3 region: CASRLVFNQPQHF. The CDR3 region has the DNA TGTGCCAGCAGACTTGTATTCAATCAGCCCCAGCATTTT.

V and J are TRBV4-1 and TRBJ2-1, with D possibly TRBD1 on 6 matching bases. The CDR3 has 15 amino acids. Germline V CDR1 and CDR2: MGHRA, YSYEKL. With 0 bases removed from V and 8 bases from J, the gap between germline ends came to 14 bases. Written as DNA, the CDR3 is TGCGCCAGCAGCCAAGAAAGCAGGGGTAGCGATGAGCAGTTCTTC. Amino acid sequence: CASSQESRGSDEQFF.

The chain combines TRBV9 with TRBJ2-1; perhaps TRBD1 as D (5 bases). V dropped 3 bases and J dropped 7 bases, with 5 bases sitting between them. The CDR3 runs to 11 residues. CDR1 and CDR2 (germline): SGDLS, YYNGEE. The CDR3 is CASSDRNEQFF. The CDR3 coding sequence is TGTGCCAGCAGCGACAGGAATGAGCAGTTCTTC.

The J gene is TRBJ1-2, the V gene TRBV4-1, with D unclear. The CDR3 has 15 residues. V was clipped by 2 bases and J by 1 base, with 11 bases between them. Per the germline V gene, CDR1 is MGHRA and CDR2 is YSYEKL. The CDR3 DNA reads as TGCGCCAGCAGCCAAATCGTAGGGAGTAACTATGGCTACACCTTC. This translates into CASSQIVGSNYGYTF.

The chain has TRBV4-1 and TRBJ2-5; TRBD2 aligns across 9 bases. Germline CDR1 MGHRA, CDR2 YSYEKL. The CDR3 spans 17 residues. V lost 0 bases, J lost 4 bases, and 9 bases stayed unmatched. For the CDR3, the DNA is TGCGCCAGCAGCCAAGAGCCGCGGGGGGGAGGAAGAGAGACCCAGTACTTC. The encoded protein is CASSQEPRGGGRETQYF.

V is TRBV24-1 and J is TRBJ2-7, with 7 bases lining up with TRBD1. The CDR3 spans 12 residues. V dropped 12 bases and J dropped 0; count of bases not matched to a gene: 4. The germline V gene has CDR1 KGHDR and CDR2 SFDVKD. CDR3 protein: CAVGTDSYEQYF. CDR3 DNA sequence: TGTGCCGTCGGGACAGACTCCTACGAGCAGTACTTC.

Turning to this clone: Other DNA sequences in the same sample also yield this CDR3. The rearrangement links TRBV3-1 (or the pseudogene TRBV3-2) to TRBJ2-7; 7 bases are a match to TRBD1. Trimming removed 1 base from V and 6 bases from J; junction bases left unmatched: 3. The CDR3 runs to 13 residues. Germline CDR1 and CDR2: LGHDT and YNNKEL (reference sequence). The CDR3 sequence: CASSQVGGSEQYF. Here the CDR3 DNA reads TGTGCCAGCAGCCAAGTAGGGGGCAGCGAGCAGTACTTC.

The chain links TRBV3-1 (or the pseudogene TRBV3-2) to TRBJ2-7; TRBD2 matches 7 bases. Per germline, CDR1 LGHDT and CDR2 YNNKEL (reference sequence). This CDR3 has 20 amino acids. V lost 4 bases, J lost 8 bases, and 29 bases stayed unmatched. CDR3 region: CASSRNRWKGTGLQRIKQYF. In nucleotides, the CDR3 is TGTGCCAGCAGCCGAAACCGATGGAAAGGCACGGGACTACAAAGGATCAAGCAGTACTTC.

The rearrangement links TRBV5-1 to TRBJ1-6; 10 positions agree with TRBD1. Germline V gene data show CDR1 as SGHRS and CDR2 as YFSETQ. The CDR3 totals 15 residues. V was clipped by 4 bases and J by 9 bases; unmatched bases: 7. Here the CDR3 DNA reads TGCGCCAGCAGCCGCGAGACAGGGGGCGCTTCACCCCTCCACTTT. It codes for CASSRETGGASPLHF.

This clone was detected once. The V gene is TRBV2, the J gene TRBJ1-4; 10 nucleotides line up with TRBD1. The V and J ends lost 6 bases and 6 bases, in that order; junction bases with no gene match: 4. Per the germline V gene, CDR1 is SNHLY and CDR2 is FYNNEI. The CDR3 runs 14 residues. CDR3 sequence reads: CASRRGQGDEKLFF. The CDR3, as DNA: TGTGCCAGCAGAAGAGGACAGGGGGATGAAAAACTGTTTTTT.

The chain links TRBV10-3 to TRBJ2-1; D is ambiguous. V lost 3 bases to trimming and J lost 9 bases, with 12 bases between them. CDR1 and CDR2 (germline): ENHRY, SYGVKD. The CDR3 runs 13 residues. The chain's CDR3 is CAISDGQASEQFF. Here the CDR3 DNA reads TGTGCCATCAGTGACGGTCAAGCGAGTGAGCAGTTCTTC.